The entry below describes one TCR beta chain. The antigen remains unidentified. Bone marrow was sampled from every patient at the time of active disease. Molecular barcoded adaptors covering alpha/delta and beta/gamma chains were used on approximately 440 ng RNA. TCRdb reprocessed the reads with MiXCR, giving one entry per CDR3 protein. The sample consists of about 60,000 distinct CDR3 sequences, approximately 15% of them appearing once. This CDR3 spans 16 amino acids. The V end was cut by 1 base, the J end by 1 base, with 10 bases between. The germline V gene encodes CDR1 MGHRA and CDR2 YSYEKL. This sample was taken from a study of read filtering for tumor transcriptome and immune sequencing. Study results and limitations: About 77% of IR-seq clonotypes had a single read, yet these held around 3.5% of reads.

The clonotype was recovered from a donor at least 40 years old with multiple myeloma. The chain uses TRBV4-1 and TRBJ2-2; D is perhaps TRBD1 (6 bases). Sequences were obtained from a population of CD138-negative cells sorted from bone marrow. CDR3: CASSQVETGNTGELFF. CDR3 in DNA: TGCGCCAGCAGCCAAGTGGAGACAGGGAACACCGGGGAGCTGTTTTTT.